The following is a T cell receptor beta chain sequence with its context. The data stem from a study of T-cell reconstitution after alpha-beta-depleted transplantation in children. With 5 bases removed from V and 0 bases from J, the gap between germline ends came to 23 bases. Germline V lookup: CDR1 SSHAT, CDR2 FNYEAQ (reference sequence). This CDR3 is built from 18 residues. Researchers prepared the TCRbeta library using unique molecular identifiers, the study reports. TCRdb re-called the PCR reads with MiXCR, one entry per CDR3 protein. Of around 580,000 distinct CDR3 sequences listed, approximately 22% are singletons.

The V call is TRBV7-7, the J call TRBJ2-7, with D tentatively TRBD1 or TRBD2 (5 bases each). The sequenced sample was PBMCs, mostly from graft donor cells, obtained 360 days after TCRalphabeta/CD19-depleted stem cell transplant. The source is a boy under three years old who had a stem cell transplant for acute myeloid leukemia, so the T cells may come from the graft donor. The CDR3 DNA is TGTGCCAGCAGCCAACGAAGGGAGACAGTTCCAACCTCCTACGAGCAGTACTTC. Protein: CASSQRRETVPTSYEQYF.